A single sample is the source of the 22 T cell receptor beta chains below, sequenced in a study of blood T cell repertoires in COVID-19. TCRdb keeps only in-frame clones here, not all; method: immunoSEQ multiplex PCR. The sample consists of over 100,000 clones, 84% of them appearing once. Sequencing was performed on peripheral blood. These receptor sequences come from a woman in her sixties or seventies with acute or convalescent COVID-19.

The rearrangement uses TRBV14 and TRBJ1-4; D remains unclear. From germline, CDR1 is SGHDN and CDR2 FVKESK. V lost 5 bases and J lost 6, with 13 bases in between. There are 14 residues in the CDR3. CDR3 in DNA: TGTGCCAGCAGCGGACCTGGGAGAGATGAAAAACTGTTTTTT. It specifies CASSGPGRDEKLFF.

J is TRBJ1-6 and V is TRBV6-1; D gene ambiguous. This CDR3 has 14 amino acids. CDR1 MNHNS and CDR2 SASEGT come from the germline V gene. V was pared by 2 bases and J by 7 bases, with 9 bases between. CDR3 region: CASSEIVSNSPLHF. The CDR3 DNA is TGTGCCAGCAGTGAAATCGTCTCGAATTCACCCCTCCACTTT.

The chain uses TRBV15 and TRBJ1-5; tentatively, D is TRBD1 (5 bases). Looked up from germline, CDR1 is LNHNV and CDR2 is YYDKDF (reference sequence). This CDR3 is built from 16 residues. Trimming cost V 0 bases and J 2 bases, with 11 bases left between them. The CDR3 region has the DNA TGTGCCACCAGCAGAGATCCAGGCAGGGGCAATCAGCCCCAGCATTTT. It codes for CATSRDPGRGNQPQHF.

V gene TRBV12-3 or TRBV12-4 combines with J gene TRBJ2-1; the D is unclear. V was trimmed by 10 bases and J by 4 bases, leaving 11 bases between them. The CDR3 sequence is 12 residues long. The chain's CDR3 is CAISTQYNEQFF. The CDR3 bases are TGTGCCATCTCGACACAATACAATGAGCAGTTCTTC.

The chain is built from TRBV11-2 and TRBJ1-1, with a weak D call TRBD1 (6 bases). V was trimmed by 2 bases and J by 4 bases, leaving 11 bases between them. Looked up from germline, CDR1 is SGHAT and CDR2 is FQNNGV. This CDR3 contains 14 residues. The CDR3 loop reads CASSLRGRGTEAFF. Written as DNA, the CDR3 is TGTGCCAGCAGCTTAAGAGGCAGGGGCACTGAAGCTTTCTTT. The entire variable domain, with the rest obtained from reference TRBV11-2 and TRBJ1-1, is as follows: EAGVAQSPRYKIIEKRQSVAFWCNPISGHATLYWYQQILGQGPKLLIQFQNNGVVDDSQLPKDRFSAERLKGVDSTLKIQPAKLEDSAVYLCASSLRGRGTEAFFGQGTRLTVV.

This CDR3 is CASSQDDSRGMKLFF. The CDR3 DNA follows: TGCGCCAGCAGCCAAGATGACTCCAGGGGGATGAAACTGTTTTTT. The chain has TRBV4-1 and TRBJ1-4; 7 positions agree with TRBD1. Germline values: CDR1 MGHRA, CDR2 YSYEKL. This CDR3 contains 15 residues. V was clipped by 0 bases and J by 11 bases; unmatched bases: 9.

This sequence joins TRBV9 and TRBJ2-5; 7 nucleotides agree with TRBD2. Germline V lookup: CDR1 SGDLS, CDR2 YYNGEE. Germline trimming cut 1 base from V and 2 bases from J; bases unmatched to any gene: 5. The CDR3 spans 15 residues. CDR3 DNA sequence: TGTGCCAGCAGCGTATACGTGGGGGGGCAAGAGACCCAGTACTTC. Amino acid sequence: CASSVYVGGQETQYF.

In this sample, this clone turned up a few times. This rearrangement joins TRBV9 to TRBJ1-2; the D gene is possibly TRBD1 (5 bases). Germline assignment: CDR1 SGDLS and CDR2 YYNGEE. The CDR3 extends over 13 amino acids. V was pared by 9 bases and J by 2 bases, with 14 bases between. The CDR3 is CATTPGLNYGYTF. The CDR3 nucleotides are TGTGCCACCACTCCGGGACTCAACTATGGCTACACCTTC.

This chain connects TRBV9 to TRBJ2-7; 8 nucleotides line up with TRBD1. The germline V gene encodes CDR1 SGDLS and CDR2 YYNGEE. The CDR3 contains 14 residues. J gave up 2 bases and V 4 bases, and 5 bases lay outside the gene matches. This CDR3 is CASSKGQGAYEQYF. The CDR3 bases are TGTGCCAGCAGCAAAGGACAGGGAGCCTACGAGCAGTACTTC.

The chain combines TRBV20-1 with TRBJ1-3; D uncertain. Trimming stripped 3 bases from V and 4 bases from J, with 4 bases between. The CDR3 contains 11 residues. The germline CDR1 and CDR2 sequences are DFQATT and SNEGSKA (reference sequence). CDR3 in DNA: TGCAGTGCTAGCCCGGGAAACACCATATATTTT. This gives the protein CSASPGNTIYF.

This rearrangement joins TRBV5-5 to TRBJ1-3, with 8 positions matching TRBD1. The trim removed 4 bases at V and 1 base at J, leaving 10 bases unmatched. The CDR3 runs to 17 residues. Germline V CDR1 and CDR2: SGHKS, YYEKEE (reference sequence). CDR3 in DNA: TGTGCCAGCAGCCCGGGGGACAGGCTCCCATCTGGAAACACCATATATTTT. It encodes CASSPGDRLPSGNTIYF.

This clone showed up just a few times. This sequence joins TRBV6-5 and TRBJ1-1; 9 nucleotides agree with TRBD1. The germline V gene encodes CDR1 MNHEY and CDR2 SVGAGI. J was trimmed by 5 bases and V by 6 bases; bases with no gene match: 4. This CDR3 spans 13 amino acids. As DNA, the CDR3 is TGTGCCAGCAGACAGGGGGCGGGTACTGAAGCTTTCTTT. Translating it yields CASRQGAGTEAFF.

The CDR3: CASSVAIGGNYEQYF. As DNA, the CDR3 is TGTGCCAGCAGCGTAGCAATAGGGGGCAACTACGAGCAGTACTTC. The rearrangement links TRBV9 to TRBJ2-7; TRBD1 agrees at 7 bases. The V gene's germline CDR1 is SGDLS and CDR2 YYNGEE. There are 15 residues in the CDR3. Trimming at V came to 0 bases and at J to 3 bases, leaving 6 bases not matched to a gene.

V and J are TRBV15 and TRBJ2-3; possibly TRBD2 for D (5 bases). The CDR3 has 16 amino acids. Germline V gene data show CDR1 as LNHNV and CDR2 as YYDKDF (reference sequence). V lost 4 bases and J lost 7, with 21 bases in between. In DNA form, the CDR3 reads TGTGCCACCAGCACACGAATATACCCTAGCAGGTATACGCAGTATTTT. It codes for CATSTRIYPSRYTQYF.

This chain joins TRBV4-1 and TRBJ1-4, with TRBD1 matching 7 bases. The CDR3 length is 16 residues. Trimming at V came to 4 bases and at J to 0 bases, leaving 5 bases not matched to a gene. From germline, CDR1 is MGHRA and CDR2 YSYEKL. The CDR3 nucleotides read TGCGCCAGCAGCCGCGAGGGACAGTCAACTAATGAAAAACTGTTTTTT. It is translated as CASSREGQSTNEKLFF.

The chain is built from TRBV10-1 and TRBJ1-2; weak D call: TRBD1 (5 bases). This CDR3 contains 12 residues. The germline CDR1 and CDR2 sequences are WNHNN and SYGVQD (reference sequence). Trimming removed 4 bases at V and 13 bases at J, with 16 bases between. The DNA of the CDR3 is TGCGCCAGCAGTGCCGGGGGGACGCTGCCCACCTTC. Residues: CASSAGGTLPTF.

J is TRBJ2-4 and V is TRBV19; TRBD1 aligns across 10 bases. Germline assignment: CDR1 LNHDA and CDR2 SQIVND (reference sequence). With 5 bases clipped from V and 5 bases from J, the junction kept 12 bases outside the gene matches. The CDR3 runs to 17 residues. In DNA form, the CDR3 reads TGTGCCAGTAGTGACAGGGGGCCGGGGGCTTATCAAAACATTCAGTACTTC. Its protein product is CASSDRGPGAYQNIQYF. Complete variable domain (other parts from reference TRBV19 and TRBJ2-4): DGGITQSPKYLFRKEGQNVTLSCEQNLNHDAMYWYRQDPGQGLRLIYYSQIVNDFQKGDIAEGYSVSREKKESFPLTVTSAQKNPTAFYLCASSDRGPGAYQNIQYFGAGTRLSVL.

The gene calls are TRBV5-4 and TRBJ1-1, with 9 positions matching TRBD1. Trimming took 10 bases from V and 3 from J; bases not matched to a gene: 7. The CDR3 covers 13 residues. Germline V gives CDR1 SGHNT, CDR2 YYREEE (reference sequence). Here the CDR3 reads CAAARDRDTEAFF. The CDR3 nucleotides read TGTGCCGCCGCACGGGACAGGGACACTGAAGCTTTCTTT.

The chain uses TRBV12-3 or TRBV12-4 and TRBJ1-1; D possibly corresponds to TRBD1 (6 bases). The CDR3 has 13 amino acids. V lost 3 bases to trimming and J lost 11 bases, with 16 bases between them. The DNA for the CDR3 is TGTGCCAGCAGTTTTGGACAGACGGGCGAGGCTTTCTTT. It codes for CASSFGQTGEAFF.

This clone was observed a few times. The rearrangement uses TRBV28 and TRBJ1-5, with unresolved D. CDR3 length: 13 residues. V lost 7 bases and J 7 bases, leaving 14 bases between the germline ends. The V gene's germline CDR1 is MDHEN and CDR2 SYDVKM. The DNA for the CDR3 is TGTGCCAGCACAGCAGGATTTCCCCAGCCCCAGCATTTT. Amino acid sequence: CASTAGFPQPQHF.

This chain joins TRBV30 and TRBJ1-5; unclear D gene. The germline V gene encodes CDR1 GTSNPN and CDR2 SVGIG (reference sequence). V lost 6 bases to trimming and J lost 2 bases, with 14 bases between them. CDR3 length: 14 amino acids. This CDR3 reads CACSTNGGNQPQHF. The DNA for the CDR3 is TGTGCCTGCTCCACGAACGGTGGCAATCAGCCCCAGCATTTT. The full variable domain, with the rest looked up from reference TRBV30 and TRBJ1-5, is SQTIHQWPATLVQPVGSPLSLECTVEGTSNPNLYWYRQAAGRGLQLLFYSVGIGQISSEVPQNLSASRPQDRQFILSSKKLLLSDSGFYLCACSTNGGNQPQHFGDGTRLSIL.

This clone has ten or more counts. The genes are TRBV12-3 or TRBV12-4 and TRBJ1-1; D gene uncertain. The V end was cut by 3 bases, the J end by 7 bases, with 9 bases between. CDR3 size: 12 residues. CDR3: CASSLRVYEAFF. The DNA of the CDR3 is TGTGCCAGCAGTTTGAGGGTCTATGAAGCTTTCTTT.